The source of this TCR beta chain is a study of response to subunit inactivated influenza vaccine. Via MiXCR, TCRdb re-called the RT-PCR reads, giving one row per CDR3 protein. The sample lists about 540,000 distinct CDR3 sequences; 20% to 25% were seen once. CDR1 is SGDLS, CDR2 YYNGEE, per germline. The CDR3 covers 14 residues. With 2 bases clipped from V and 5 bases from J, the junction kept 4 bases outside the gene matches. This clonotype has just a few counts. These data were also reused for a study on T cells expressing NK-cell markers. From that second work: In generating TCR beta cDNA, 5'RACE template switching with UMIs was used. Specificity for HCMV among expanded NKG2C+ T cell clones was not established.

Material: CD4+ T cells sorted from PBMCs, obtained about 13 days after vaccination. The chain carries TRBV9 and TRBJ2-5, with TRBD1 matching 9 bases. This receptor was taken from a man aged 45-65 years who received an inactivated influenza vaccine. In DNA form, the CDR3 reads TGTGCCAGCAGCGTCGACAGGGGGGGGGAGACCCAGTACTTC. Protein product: CASSVDRGGETQYF.